This T cell receptor beta chain was sequenced in a study of T cells in Graves' hyperthyroidism and ophthalmopathy. In the study overall: Peripheral blood draws took place at initial diagnosis, ahead of any treatment. Study observations and caveats: Separation of ophthalmopathy from stable hyperthyroidism was achieved by a 13 V-J model.

Disease lasting under 3 months, a NOSPECS grade of at least 4, and a Clinical Activity Score of at least 3 were features of the ophthalmopathy patients. Extraction of PBMCs used 7.5 to 10 ml of fresh peripheral blood. This clonotype was counted at least ten times. Its antigen remains unknown. TCR beta CDR3 regions were amplified from RNA. The HTBI primer set drove a first-round RT-PCR of the TCR CDR3. TCRdb re-called the multiplex PCR reads with MiXCR, one entry per CDR3 protein. Altogether a few hundred thousand distinct CDR3 sequences are present, more than 12% being singletons, with the ten largest covering around a fifth. Trimming took off 5 bases at V and 3 bases at J, with 13 bases between the two ends. The germline CDR1 and CDR2 sequences are MDHEN and SYDVKM. CDR3 length: 14 residues.

Material for sequencing was blood. The source is a young woman with Graves' ophthalmopathy. V is TRBV28 and J is TRBJ2-5; D is perhaps TRBD2 (6 bases). The chain's CDR3 is CASSGSGPKETQYF. For the CDR3, the DNA is TGTGCCAGCAGTGGTAGCGGCCCTAAAGAGACCCAGTACTTC.